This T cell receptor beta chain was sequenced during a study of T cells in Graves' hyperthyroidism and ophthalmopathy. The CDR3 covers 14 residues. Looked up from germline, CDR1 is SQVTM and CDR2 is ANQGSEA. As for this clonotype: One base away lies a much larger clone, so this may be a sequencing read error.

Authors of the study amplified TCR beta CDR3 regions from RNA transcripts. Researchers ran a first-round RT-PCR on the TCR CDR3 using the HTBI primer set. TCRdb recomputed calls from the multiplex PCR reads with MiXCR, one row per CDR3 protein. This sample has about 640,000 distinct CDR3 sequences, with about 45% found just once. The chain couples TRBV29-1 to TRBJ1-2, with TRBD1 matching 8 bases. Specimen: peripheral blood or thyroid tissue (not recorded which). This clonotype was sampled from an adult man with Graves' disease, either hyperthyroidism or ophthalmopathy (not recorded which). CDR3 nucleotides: TGCGGCGTTGCTGGACAGGGATCGGCCTATGGCTACACCTTC. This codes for CGVAGQGSAYGYTF. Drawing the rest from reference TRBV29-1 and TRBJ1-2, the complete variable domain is SAVISQKPSRDICQRGTSLTIQCQVDSQVTMMFWYRQQPGQSLTLIATANQGSEATYESGFVIDKFPISRPNLTFSTLTVSNMSPEDSSIYLCGVAGQGSAYGYTFGSGTRLTVV.